This TCR beta chain was retrieved from a study of T cell changes during pregnancy in multiple sclerosis. Generated by immunoSEQ multiplex PCR, the TCRdb table keeps only in-frame clones and is missing some. The sample includes more than 65,000 clones, more than 90% seen only once; the top ten take over 0.95%. The sample was peripheral blood, taken in the second trimester of pregnancy. The clonotype comes from a female donor with multiple sclerosis, enrolled in a pregnancy study.

Here the CDR3 reads CASSPVDRNYGYTF. The CDR3, as DNA: TGTGCCAGCAGCCCCGTGGACAGAAACTATGGCTACACCTTC. The gene calls are TRBV7-9 and TRBJ1-2; possibly TRBD1 for D (6 bases). The CDR3 extends over 14 amino acids. Germline values: CDR1 SEHNR, CDR2 FQNEAQ (reference sequence). Between the trimmed V and J ends, which lost 5 bases and 2 bases, there was a span of 12 bases.